This TCR beta chain was recovered during a study of CD8+ T cells in alopecia areata. The study, taken as a whole, reports: In scalp samples, resident alphabeta T cells of normal skin are also sequenced. In patients, TCRs were shared less clearly than in mice, and HLA may possibly be involved. The study found higher clonality in lesional than normal scalp, especially in alopecia totalis/universalis.

Following extraction, RNA underwent reverse transcription to cDNA, which served as the sequencing template. Profiled with immunoSEQ multiplex PCR; TCRdb holds only in-frame clones, not every one. The table records roughly 120,000 clones without singletons, the ten largest covering 15% to 20%. This clone has a handful of counts. Its antigen is still unknown. Genes and germline come from the mouse. The CDR3 end lies 4 residues beyond the end of the read and is filled in from the germline J gene. Trimming took 4 bases from V and 0 from J, leaving 17 bases between them. The CDR3 has 17 amino acids. Germline CDR1 reads SGHSN; CDR2 reads HYEKVE.

The specimen was lesional skin. This chain links TRBV12-1 with TRBJ2-2; TRBD1 might be the D (6 bases). This receptor was identified in a C3H/HeJ mouse with alopecia areata. MHC haplotype of the strain: H2-k. The CDR3 is CASSALPGQTNTGQLYF. The sequenced CDR3 bases are TGTGCCAGCTCCGCCCTCCCGGGACAAACAAACACCGGG.